These 17 T cell receptor beta chains came from one sample sequenced in a study of CD8 T cells in Susac syndrome. RNA in amounts of roughly 0.5 to 1 ug was reverse transcribed with random hexamers. Via MiXCR, TCRdb re-called the immunoSEQ multiplex PCR reads, giving one row per CDR3 protein. The sample carries around 190,000 distinct CDR3 sequences, 90% to 95% recorded once. The material sequenced was CD8+ T cells from PBMCs. The receptors here all came from a human donor with multiple sclerosis.

V and J are TRBV7-9 and TRBJ2-1; 13 nucleotides agree with TRBD2. From germline, CDR1 is SEHNR and CDR2 FQNEAQ (reference sequence). Trimming cost V 1 base and J 8 bases; bases outside gene matches: 5. CDR3 length: 16 residues. The CDR3 reads CASSLGTSGSRYEQFF. CDR3 in DNA: TGTGCCAGCAGCTTAGGGACTAGCGGGAGTCGGTATGAGCAGTTCTTC. Together with reference TRBV7-9 and TRBJ2-1, the CDR3 gives the full variable domain: DTGVSQNPRHKITKRGQNVTFRCDPISEHNRLYWYRQTLGQGPEFLTYFQNEAQLEKSRLLSDRFSAERPKGSFSTLEIQRTEQGDSAMYLCASSLGTSGSRYEQFFGPGTRLTVL.

V and J are TRBV13 and TRBJ1-1; no clear D gene. This CDR3 has 15 amino acids. Germline V gene data show CDR1 as PRHDT and CDR2 as FYEKMQ (reference sequence). V lost 1 base and J lost 1, with 10 bases in between. CDR3 DNA sequence: TGTGCCAGCAGCTTAGTGGGCGCAGGGAACACTGAAGCTTTCTTT. It is translated as CASSLVGAGNTEAFF. The full variable domain, rest sourced from reference TRBV13 and TRBJ1-1, is AAGVIQSPRHLIKEKRETATLKCYPIPRHDTVYWYQQGPGQDPQFLISFYEKMQSDKGSIPDRFSAQQFSDYHSELNMSSLELGDSALYFCASSLVGAGNTEAFFGQGTRLTVV.

V usage is TRBV29-1 and J usage is TRBJ2-7, with TRBD2 as a possible D gene (5 bases). The germline gives CDR1 SQVTM, CDR2 ANQGSEA. The CDR3 is 13 amino acids. V shed 7 bases and J shed 3 bases, with 16 bases lying between them. The CDR3 DNA reads TGCAGCGCGGATGCGGGCAGCGGCTACGAGCAGTACTTC. Amino acid sequence: CSADAGSGYEQYF.

The chain links TRBV28 to TRBJ2-7; D ambiguous. Trimming left V 1 base short and J 7 bases short, with 8 bases between. This CDR3 has 12 residues. Germline V gene lookup returns CDR1 MDHEN and CDR2 SYDVKM. CDR3 residues: CASSLSHREQYF. CDR3 nucleotides: TGTGCCAGCAGTTTATCCCACCGGGAGCAGTACTTC.

This CDR3 is CASSLDWTGDYEQYF. The CDR3 nucleotides are TGTGCCAGCAGCTTAGATTGGACAGGGGACTACGAGCAGTACTTC. The chain uses TRBV7-7 and TRBJ2-7, with 9 nucleotides matching TRBD1. After removal of 1 base from V and 3 bases from J, the junction contained 4 bases not matched to a gene. Germline loops: CDR1 SSHAT, CDR2 FNYEAQ (reference sequence). CDR3 length: 15 residues.

The chain uses TRBV29-1 and TRBJ2-3; no reliable D call. The CDR3 is 11 residues long. Germline CDR1 and CDR2: SQVTM and ANQGSEA. V lost 0 bases to trimming and J lost 5 bases, with 3 bases between them. The DNA of the CDR3 is TGCAGCGTTGAAGAGTTAGATACGCAGTATTTT. Residues: CSVEELDTQYF.

V usage is TRBV9 and J usage is TRBJ2-1; 8 positions match TRBD2. The CDR3 extends over 15 amino acids. In germline, CDR1 is SGDLS, CDR2 YYNGEE. V lost 0 bases, J lost 7 bases, and 6 bases stayed unmatched. The CDR3, as DNA: TGTGCCAGCAGCGTAGCGGGGGGGGCTTTGAATGAGCAGTTCTTC. This encodes CASSVAGGALNEQFF.

The chain joins TRBV12-3 or TRBV12-4 to TRBJ2-1, with D tentatively TRBD1 or TRBD2 (5 bases each). This CDR3 has 14 residues. The V end lost 5 bases, the J end lost 5 bases, and 13 bases lay between the germline ends. The CDR3 spells CASSPGTINNEQFF. The CDR3 bases are TGTGCCAGCAGTCCAGGGACGATTAACAATGAGCAGTTCTTC.

In this sample, this clonotype turned up once. The J gene is TRBJ2-7, the V gene TRBV20-1; 11 bases line up with TRBD1. The length of the CDR3 is 14 residues. In germline, CDR1 is DFQATT, CDR2 SNEGSKA (reference sequence). V gave up 3 bases and J gave up 2 bases; unmatched junction bases: 3. CDR3 sequence: CSARGQGDAYEQYF. Written as DNA, the CDR3 is TGCAGTGCTAGGGGACAGGGGGACGCCTACGAGCAGTACTTC.

This clonotype was detected a few times. The CDR3 here is CSVVGQSYEQYF. CDR3 nucleotide sequence: TGCAGCGTTGTGGGTCAGTCCTACGAGCAGTACTTC. The V and J genes are TRBV29-1 and TRBJ2-7; D gene unclear. The CDR3 is 12 residues long. V lost 4 bases, J lost 1 base, and 8 bases lay in between. Germline CDR1 is SQVTM and CDR2 is ANQGSEA.

The chain has TRBV20-1 and TRBJ2-5; a possible D gene is TRBD2 (5 bases). Per germline, CDR1 DFQATT and CDR2 SNEGSKA (reference sequence). The CDR3 loop spans 13 amino acids. With 4 bases removed from V and 1 base from J, the gap between germline ends came to 10 bases. The DNA for the CDR3 is TGCAGTGCTATATTAGCGTCCCAAGAGACCCAGTACTTC. Amino acid sequence: CSAILASQETQYF.

V is TRBV12-3 or TRBV12-4 and J is TRBJ2-1, with TRBD2 matching over 13 bases. The CDR3 spans 16 residues. Unmatched junction bases numbered 6, after V lost 6 bases and J lost 4 bases. The CDR3: CASSLQTSGGYNEQFF. In DNA, the CDR3 is TGTGCCAGCAGCCTCCAGACTAGCGGGGGGTACAATGAGCAGTTCTTC.

The chain combines TRBV6-1 with TRBJ1-1; tentatively, D is TRBD1 (5 bases). Germline CDR1 is MNHNS and CDR2 is SASEGT. Trimming cost V 1 base and J 6 bases, with 15 bases left between them. CDR3 length: 15 amino acids. CDR3 protein: CASSEVPREAAEAFF. The CDR3 DNA reads TGTGCCAGCAGTGAAGTACCCAGGGAAGCCGCTGAAGCTTTCTTT.

The rearrangement uses TRBV30 and TRBJ2-1; the D gene is possibly TRBD2 (5 bases). The CDR3 totals 15 residues. V was trimmed by 7 bases and J by 3 bases, leaving 19 bases between them. In germline, CDR1 is GTSNPN, CDR2 SVGIG (reference sequence). CDR3 sequence reads: CASSLDSAVYNEQFF. For the CDR3, the DNA is TGTGCCTCTAGCCTCGATTCGGCGGTCTACAATGAGCAGTTCTTC.

The chain links TRBV19 to TRBJ2-5; 10 bases are shared with TRBD2. Germline V gene data show CDR1 as LNHDA and CDR2 as SQIVND (reference sequence). Germline trimming cut 0 bases from V and 4 bases from J; bases unmatched to any gene: 2. The CDR3 has 15 amino acids. This CDR3 is CASSIDASGGETQYF. DNA of the CDR3: TGTGCCAGTAGTATAGATGCTAGCGGGGGAGAGACCCAGTACTTC.

This sequence joins TRBV7-9 and TRBJ1-1, with TRBD1 matching over 7 bases. V shed 5 bases and J 5 bases; nucleotides not matched to a gene: 11. The CDR3 consists of 15 residues. The germline V gene encodes CDR1 SEHNR and CDR2 FQNEAQ (reference sequence). The CDR3 DNA reads as TGTGCCAGCAGCACTCCGACAGGGTTGGTGACTGAAGCTTTCTTT. This translates into CASSTPTGLVTEAFF.

The chain couples TRBV24-1 to TRBJ2-1; D could derive from TRBD1 or TRBD2 (6 bases each). This CDR3 comprises 14 residues. Trimming shortened V by 4 bases and J by 2 bases, and 8 bases separated the two germline ends. Germline V gene data show CDR1 as KGHDR and CDR2 as SFDVKD. CDR3 in DNA: TGTGCCACCAGTGAAGGGGGGCCCTACAATGAGCAGTTCTTC. It translates to CATSEGGPYNEQFF.